This TCR beta chain originates from a study of cytomegalovirus exposure and HLA in healthy donors. PCR primers comprised 60 Vbeta and 13 Jbeta primers. Measured with immunoSEQ multiplex PCR; TCRdb has only the in-frame clones, and not every one. The sample has 180,000 or so clones; roughly 73% are singletons. Concerning this clone itself: The antigen is not known.

V lost 0 bases and J lost 3; bases outside the gene matches: 1. The germline CDR1 and CDR2 sequences are SGHNT and YENEEA. This CDR3 region has 16 residues. Study-level results: Most CMV-associated TCR beta chains appeared HLA-restricted in a later analysis.

The chain couples TRBV11-3 to TRBJ2-1; TRBD2 matches 11 bases. Source material: PBMCs. This TCR derives from a woman in her 40s in good health and CMV-seropositive. DNA for the CDR3: TGTGCCAGCAGCTTAGATGGGACTAGCGGCTACAATGAGCAGTTCTTC. The encoded protein is CASSLDGTSGYNEQFF.